Listed below are T cell receptor beta chains from one sample, sequenced in a study of blood T cell repertoires in COVID-19. Here immunoSEQ multiplex PCR was the method, and the copy in TCRdb shows in-frame clones only, minus some. This table has 200,000 or so clones, around 80% appearing once. The sequenced sample was peripheral blood. The source is a woman aged 55-70 years who had recovered from COVID-19. CDR3s include the opening cysteine and the closing phenylalanine or tryptophan. D genes are given only for firm matches. The size of a clone is reported for some rows only, either as once, few or many, or as a class for expanded clones.

-,TRBJ1-1,TRBV19,-,TGTGCCAGTAGTATTTGGGTAGGACAGTTTCCGAACACTGAAGCTTTCTTT,CASSIWVGQFPNTEAFF
-,TRBJ2-2,TRBV9,-,TGTGCCAGCAGCGTTACTATCGGGGAGCTGTTTTTT,CASSVTIGELFF
-,TRBJ2-7,TRBV2,-,TGTGCCAGCAGTGATTTCGGGACCTACGAGCAGTACTTC,CASSDFGTYEQYF
TRBD1,TRBJ2-5,TRBV27,-,TGTGCCAGCAGTTTAGTTACAGGGGCAGAGACCCAGTACTTC,CASSLVTGAETQYF
TRBD1,TRBJ2-7,TRBV27,-,TGTGCCAGCAGTTTGGACAGGGGCTCGGACGAGCAGTACTTC,CASSLDRGSDEQYF
-,TRBJ2-3,TRBV7-3,-,TGTGCCAGCAGCGCTGCGGCTAGCCGCACAGATACGCAGTATTTT,CASSAAASRTDTQYF
-,TRBJ1-4,TRBV27,-,TGTGCCAGCAGGGGACAAGGCGAAAAACTGTTTTTT,CASRGQGEKLFF
TRBD2,TRBJ2-2,TRBV19,-,TGTGCCAGTAGTCTAGACGGGACTAGCGGCCCCGGAAACACCGGGGAGCTGTTTTTT,CASSLDGTSGPGNTGELFF
-,TRBJ1-3,TRBV11-2,-,TGTGCCAGCAGCCCAGTGGGAAACACCATATATTTT,CASSPVGNTIYF
TRBD2,TRBJ2-7,TRBV9,few,TGTGCCAGCAGCACTAGCGGGGACGAGCAGTACTTC,CASSTSGDEQYF
-,TRBJ1-5,TRBV29-1,-,TGCAGCGTTCCCCGCCAGGGCAATCAGCCCCAGCATTTT,CSVPRQGNQPQHF
-,TRBJ1-5,TRBV5-1,-,TGCGCCAGCAGCCTAACGGGATTGGAAAATCAGCCCCAGCATTTT,CASSLTGLENQPQHF
-,TRBJ1-1,TRBV5-4,-,TGTGCCAGCAGCCCCTCAACGGGGAACACTGAAGCTTTCTTT,CASSPSTGNTEAFF
-,TRBJ2-7,TRBV4-1,-,TGCGCCAGCAGCCAAGTCCGAGACTCCTACGAGCAGTACTTC,CASSQVRDSYEQYF
TRBD1,TRBJ1-6,TRBV4-1,-,TGCGCCAGCAGCCAAGCCGGGACAGGGGGCTCACCCCTCCACTTT,CASSQAGTGGSPLHF
-,TRBJ2-3,TRBV3-1/TRBV3-2,-,TGTGCCAGCAGCCCAGGGCCTAGCACAGATACGCAGTATTTT,CASSPGPSTDTQYF
TRBD1,TRBJ1-1,TRBV6-5,-,TGTGCCAGCAGCCGAGGGGGCTTAGTGAACACTGAAGCTTTCTTT,CASSRGGLVNTEAFF
TRBD1,TRBJ2-3,TRBV6-6,-,TGTGCCAGCAGGGGCTGGACAGGGGAGGATCTAGATACGCAGTATTTT,CASRGWTGEDLDTQYF
-,TRBJ1-1,TRBV15,-,TGTGCCACCTCCCTCCGACGGAGGACTGAAGCTTTCTTT,CATSLRRRTEAFF
-,TRBJ2-7,TRBV27,-,TGTGCCAGCAGTTCCCCCGGAGGGGTCGGACACGAGCAGTACTTC,CASSSPGGVGHEQYF